Presented here are 20 T cell receptor beta chains from one specimen sequenced in a study of T cells after yellow fever vaccination. TCRdb re-derived calls from the 5' RACE reads in MiXCR, one entry per CDR3 protein. Here the sample spans 500,000 to 650,000 distinct CDR3 sequences, about 12% being singletons. The sequenced sample was PBMCs, obtained on the day of the yellow fever booster vaccination. Receptors were obtained from a man aged 30 to 45 who received the YFV17D yellow fever vaccine.

This clonotype showed up just a few times. The chain links TRBV15 to TRBJ2-7; TRBD1 matches at 9 bases. The CDR3 sequence is 14 residues long. Germline lookup yields CDR1 LNHNV and CDR2 YYDKDF (reference sequence). Trimming removed 3 bases from V and 7 bases from J; junction bases left unmatched: 7. The CDR3 sequence: CATSSGQGIREQYF. Written as DNA, the CDR3 is TGTGCCACCAGCAGCGGACAGGGGATAAGGGAGCAGTACTTC.

The V call is TRBV7-2, the J call TRBJ2-3, with TRBD2 identical over 7 bases. Germline V lookup: CDR1 SGHTA, CDR2 FQGNSA. The CDR3 loop spans 15 amino acids. Trimming took 7 bases from V and 5 from J; bases not matched to a gene: 12. The CDR3 here is CASTPGGGPQDTQYF. The CDR3 coding sequence is TGTGCCAGCACTCCTGGGGGAGGGCCGCAAGATACGCAGTATTTT.

This clonotype was detected a few times. The chain joins TRBV5-1 to TRBJ2-3, with D perhaps given as TRBD1 or TRBD2 (5 bases each). V lost 4 bases and J lost 7, with 16 bases in between. CDR1 SGHRS and CDR2 YFSETQ come from the germline V gene. The CDR3 consists of 14 residues. CDR3 sequence: CASSTGTPSNTQYF. The CDR3 DNA follows: TGCGCCAGCAGCACCGGGACCCCTTCTAATACGCAGTATTTT.

This clonotype was seen a handful of times. The chain links TRBV27 to TRBJ2-7; the match to TRBD2 covers 10 bases. This CDR3 contains 15 residues. V trimming: 3 bases; J trimming: 2 bases; junction bases outside the gene matches: 4. The germline CDR1 and CDR2 sequences are MNHEY and SMNVEV (reference sequence). The CDR3 sequence: CASSLRTSGAYEQYF. The CDR3 coding sequence is TGTGCCAGCAGTTTGCGGACTAGCGGAGCCTACGAGCAGTACTTC.

This chain joins TRBV4-3 and TRBJ1-5, with D perhaps TRBD1 (5 bases). The CDR3 sequence is 19 residues long. Germline values: CDR1 LGHNA, CDR2 YSLEER. Trimming removed 0 bases from V and 5 bases from J, with 23 bases in between. The CDR3 DNA reads TGCGCCAGCAGCCAAGATCTAGGAGTAAGGGGCGGTCGGTATCAGCCCCAGCATTTT. Translation: CASSQDLGVRGGRYQPQHF.

The V call is TRBV5-8, the J call TRBJ2-7, with D unclear. The CDR3 is 14 amino acids. V shed 5 bases and J shed 5 bases, with 17 bases lying between them. The germline V gene has CDR1 SGHTS and CDR2 YDEGEE. This CDR3 is CASRKMNSRDEQYF. In DNA, the CDR3 is TGTGCCAGCAGAAAAATGAACAGTCGGGACGAGCAGTACTTC.

This clonotype was counted a few times. V usage is TRBV30 and J usage is TRBJ2-7; D gene uncertain. Per germline, CDR1 GTSNPN and CDR2 SVGIG (reference sequence). This CDR3 contains 11 residues. V was shortened by 0 bases and J by 4 bases, with 4 bases between the two germline ends. The CDR3 spells CAWSVEYEQYF. CDR3 DNA: TGTGCCTGGAGTGTGGAATACGAGCAGTACTTC.

The sample holds a few counts of this clonotype. The chain uses TRBV12-3 or TRBV12-4 and TRBJ2-3; TRBD1 or TRBD2 may be the D gene (5 bases each). V lost 3 bases and J 1 base, leaving 23 bases between the germline ends. This CDR3 has 19 amino acids. CDR3 coding DNA: TGTGCCAGCAGTTTTTTCGAAAGCCAACTAGGGGTAGGCACAGATACGCAGTATTTT. Translation gives CASSFFESQLGVGTDTQYF.

This clonotype was seen more than once but under ten times. The chain couples TRBV11-2 to TRBJ2-7, with no clear D. The CDR3 loop spans 14 amino acids. The V end lost 0 bases, the J end lost 0 bases, and 6 bases lay between the germline ends. CDR1 is SGHAT, CDR2 FQNNGV, per germline. The CDR3 DNA sequence: TGTGCCAGCAGCTTAGAAGACTTCTCCTACGAGCAGTACTTC. Translating it yields CASSLEDFSYEQYF.

This clonotype was observed at least ten times. This chain joins TRBV12-3 or TRBV12-4 and TRBJ2-5; D is uncertain. CDR3 length: 14 amino acids. Trimming took 2 bases from V and 7 from J, leaving 14 bases between them. CDR3 nucleotides: TGTGCCAGCAGTTTAAGGGAAGTCTATGGGACCCAGTACTTC. It specifies CASSLREVYGTQYF.

This clonotype was counted a few times. This sequence joins TRBV20-1 and TRBJ1-1; 7 bases map to TRBD1. Germline values: CDR1 DFQATT, CDR2 SNEGSKA (reference sequence). After removal of 3 bases from V and 6 bases from J, the junction contained 7 bases not matched to a gene. This CDR3 is built from 13 residues. The CDR3 sequence is CSARTDRVPEAFF. The DNA for the CDR3 is TGCAGTGCTAGGACAGACAGGGTCCCTGAAGCTTTCTTT.

This clonotype appeared a few times. The chain employs TRBV5-1 and TRBJ2-1, with 8 bases matching TRBD2. The germline V gene encodes CDR1 SGHRS and CDR2 YFSETQ. This CDR3 region has 15 residues. J gave up 10 bases and V 4 bases, and 13 bases lay outside the gene matches. The CDR3 protein is CASSPGLAFSGEQFF. The CDR3 DNA reads as TGCGCCAGCAGCCCCGGACTAGCTTTTTCGGGGGAGCAGTTCTTC.

The J gene is TRBJ1-1, the V gene TRBV29-1; possibly TRBD1 for D (6 bases). The V gene lost 7 bases and the J gene lost 0 bases, with 15 bases spanning the gap. Germline loops: CDR1 SQVTM, CDR2 ANQGSEA. This CDR3 spans 14 amino acids. CDR3: CSGTDRTLNTEAFF. The CDR3 DNA reads TGCAGCGGGACGGACAGAACTCTGAACACTGAAGCTTTCTTT.

This clonotype was seen a handful of times. The rearrangement links TRBV20-1 to TRBJ1-4; D is perhaps TRBD1 (5 bases). Germline CDR1 is DFQATT and CDR2 is SNEGSKA (reference sequence). Trimming removed 5 bases from V and 4 bases from J, with 11 bases in between. The CDR3 loop spans 13 amino acids. This CDR3 reads CSAPGGLNEKLFF. The DNA for the CDR3 is TGCAGTGCTCCTGGGGGACTTAATGAAAAACTGTTTTTT.

This clonotype was counted only a few times. The chain carries TRBV7-9 and TRBJ1-3; D is unclear. Germline-derived CDR1 and CDR2 are SEHNR and FQNEAQ (reference sequence). The CDR3 totals 15 residues. The germline V and J ends were trimmed by 2 bases and 3 bases, with 11 bases remaining between them. The CDR3 DNA follows: TGTGCCAGCAGCTTACCAACCGGGAGTGGAAACACCATATATTTT. Protein product: CASSLPTGSGNTIYF. The full variable domain, with the rest looked up from reference TRBV7-9 and TRBJ1-3, is DTGVSQNPRHKITKRGQNVTFRCDPISEHNRLYWYRQTLGQGPEFLTYFQNEAQLEKSRLLSDRFSAERPKGSFSTLEIQRTEQGDSAMYLCASSLPTGSGNTIYFGEGSWLTVV.

This rearrangement joins TRBV7-2 to TRBJ1-2; weak D call: TRBD1 (6 bases). V was pared by 5 bases and J by 8 bases, with 15 bases between. There are 13 residues in the CDR3. The germline gives CDR1 SGHTA, CDR2 FQGNSA. The CDR3 region is CASSDDRFGGYTF. The DNA for the CDR3 is TGTGCCAGCAGCGACGACAGGTTTGGCGGCTACACCTTC.

CDR3: CSARVLEFSKNIQYF. The CDR3 DNA reads as TGCAGTGCTAGAGTCCTAGAGTTTTCCAAAAACATTCAGTACTTC. V gene TRBV20-1 combines with J gene TRBJ2-4, with D uncertain. This CDR3 contains 15 residues. The V end lost 1 base, the J end lost 2 bases, and 12 bases lay between the germline ends. From germline, CDR1 is DFQATT and CDR2 SNEGSKA (reference sequence).

The chain carries TRBV11-2 and TRBJ2-5, with D uncertain. The CDR3 loop spans 16 amino acids. Trimming removed 1 base from V and 1 base from J, with 13 bases in between. Germline assignment: CDR1 SGHAT and CDR2 FQNNGV. The CDR3 is CASSLVVHRVQETQYF. For the CDR3, the DNA is TGTGCCAGCAGCTTAGTGGTACACCGGGTCCAAGAGACCCAGTACTTC.

This clonotype appeared a few times. This chain links TRBV2 with TRBJ2-3; no clear D. The CDR3 has 13 amino acids. Per germline, CDR1 SNHLY and CDR2 FYNNEI. With 7 bases removed from V and 6 bases from J, the gap between germline ends came to 14 bases. In DNA form, the CDR3 reads TGTGCCAGCACCTTCCAGGTACCGGATACGCAGTATTTT. Amino acids: CASTFQVPDTQYF.

A word on this clonotype: A much larger clone differs from this one at a single base, so this may be a read error. The chain carries TRBV7-2 and TRBJ2-1; possibly TRBD2 for D (5 bases). Per the germline V gene, CDR1 is SGHTA and CDR2 is FQGNSA. The CDR3 consists of 14 residues. V dropped 1 base and J dropped 5 bases, with 9 bases sitting between them. The CDR3 bases are TGTGCCAGCAGCTTAGGGCGGGCCAACAATGAGCAGTTCTTC. It translates to CASSLGRANNEQFF.